These 25 T cell receptor beta chains share one sample of origin, sequenced in a study of T-cell memory formation after mild COVID-19. Using its own MiXCR run on the 5' RACE reads, TCRdb lists one record per CDR3 protein. Among hundreds of thousands of distinct CDR3 sequences, 15% to 20% were seen once, and the ten largest hold around 12%. The sequencing input was PBMCs or a T cell subset sorted from them (not recorded which). All receptors come from an adult woman who had mild COVID-19 (a few samples of this study predate the infection). Cell type and time point are not known.

The gene calls are TRBV7-9 and TRBJ2-2, with 15 bases lining up with TRBD2. Germline V gene data show CDR1 as SEHNR and CDR2 as FQNEAQ (reference sequence). J was trimmed by 4 bases and V by 4 bases; bases with no gene match: 4. The CDR3 sequence is 17 residues long. The CDR3 DNA reads as TGTGCCAGCAGCTCCCTGGGACTAGCGGGAGGCACCGGGGAGCTGTTTTTT. Amino acids: CASSSLGLAGGTGELFF.

The J gene is TRBJ1-2, the V gene TRBV6-5; maybe TRBD1 (5 bases). CDR1 is MNHEY and CDR2 is SVGAGI in the germline V gene. CDR3 size: 14 residues. Trimming took 6 bases from V and 5 from J, leaving 16 bases between them. This CDR3 is CASRTDGGGYGYTF. The CDR3 nucleotides read TGTGCCAGCAGAACCGATGGCGGGGGGTATGGCTACACCTTC.

The J gene is TRBJ2-3, the V gene TRBV15; 8 nucleotides match TRBD2. Germline V CDR1 and CDR2: LNHNV, YYDKDF (reference sequence). The V gene end was trimmed by 0 bases and the J gene end by 6 bases; junction bases not matched to a gene: 8. This CDR3 spans 16 amino acids. CDR3 nucleotides: TGTGCCACCAGCAGAGAGCCCCAGCGGGAGAAGGATACGCAGTATTTT. Protein product: CATSREPQREKDTQYF. Full variable domain (rest looked up from reference TRBV15 and TRBJ2-3): DAMVIQNPRYQVTQFGKPVTLSCSQTLNHNVMYWYQQKSSQAPKLLFHYYDKDFNNEADTPDNFQSRRPNTSFCFLDIRSPGLGDTAMYLCATSREPQREKDTQYFGPGTRLTVL.

This clonotype appeared a few times. The chain joins TRBV20-1 to TRBJ1-2; D call uncertain. In germline, CDR1 is DFQATT, CDR2 SNEGSKA (reference sequence). Trimming removed 6 bases from V and 3 bases from J, with 14 bases in between. The CDR3 loop spans 13 amino acids. CDR3 sequence reads: CSAWNPTDYGYTF. The CDR3 DNA reads TGCAGTGCCTGGAACCCTACAGACTATGGCTACACCTTC.

This clonotype has more than one count but fewer than ten. The rearrangement joins TRBV5-4 to TRBJ2-3, with a tentative D call TRBD2 (7 bases). Germline CDR1 SGHNT, CDR2 YYREEE (reference sequence). The V and J ends lost 6 bases and 0 bases respectively, with 17 bases between them. The CDR3 spans 16 residues. The CDR3 DNA follows: TGTGCCAGCAACCCGGTGGGGGGGCAGAGCACAGATACGCAGTATTTT. Encoded protein: CASNPVGGQSTDTQYF.

J is TRBJ2-3 and V is TRBV18; unclear D gene. The length of the CDR3 is 12 residues. The V and J ends lost 2 bases and 5 bases respectively, with 5 bases between them. Germline CDR1 reads KGHSH; CDR2 reads LQKENI. The CDR3 nucleotides read TGTGCCAGCTCACCATCCCTAGATACGCAGTATTTT. As protein: CASSPSLDTQYF.

This clonotype was counted a few times. CDR3 DNA sequence: TGTGCCAGCAGTGCATTGACAGGGACAGATACGCAGTATTTT. It encodes CASSALTGTDTQYF. The chain combines TRBV2 with TRBJ2-3; TRBD1 matches at 7 bases. The length of the CDR3 is 14 residues. The germline CDR1 and CDR2 sequences are SNHLY and FYNNEI. Unmatched junction bases numbered 4, after V lost 4 bases and J lost 3 bases.

This chain connects TRBV20-1 to TRBJ2-6, with D unresolved. Deletions cut 1 base from V and 2 bases from J, with 6 bases between. Per the germline V gene, CDR1 is DFQATT and CDR2 is SNEGSKA (reference sequence). The CDR3 extends over 14 amino acids. CDR3 sequence reads: CSARAEAGANVLTF. In DNA, the CDR3 is TGCAGTGCTAGAGCCGAGGCTGGGGCCAACGTCCTGACTTTC.

There are a few counts of this clonotype. The V gene is TRBV23-1, the J gene TRBJ2-1; a possible D gene is TRBD2 (5 bases). TRBV23-1 is an ORF, with its function uncertain. Trimming pared 2 bases from V and 8 bases from J, leaving 10 bases between. The CDR3 covers 13 residues. CDR3 loop: CASSQRSGDEQFF. CDR3 coding DNA: TGCGCCAGCAGTCAACGATCCGGGGATGAGCAGTTCTTC.

The chain is built from TRBV24-1 and TRBJ1-5; 9 positions agree with TRBD1. This CDR3 contains 15 residues. Germline V gives CDR1 KGHDR, CDR2 SFDVKD. V shed 3 bases and J 5 bases; nucleotides not matched to a gene: 4. Written as DNA, the CDR3 is TGTGCCACCAGTGATCCGGGACAGGGAGATCAGCCCCAGCATTTT. Protein product: CATSDPGQGDQPQHF.

This clonotype has just a few counts. The chain has TRBV4-3 and TRBJ2-6; D call uncertain. V shed 4 bases and J shed 4 bases, with 14 bases lying between them. The CDR3 has 16 residues. Germline V CDR1 and CDR2: LGHNA, YSLEER. CDR3 amino acids: CASSLSSALGANVLTF. Here the CDR3 DNA reads TGCGCCAGCAGCCTCTCCTCTGCCCTCGGGGCCAACGTCCTGACTTTC.

This clonotype was seen repeatedly, ten times or more. The chain recombines TRBV12-3 or TRBV12-4 with TRBJ2-7; TRBD2 might be the D (7 bases). V was trimmed by 3 bases and J by 3 bases, leaving 12 bases between them. This CDR3 has 14 amino acids. Written as DNA, the CDR3 is TGTGCCAGCAGTTTTCGCGGGGGCTTCTACGAGCAGTACTTC. Residues: CASSFRGGFYEQYF.

This sequence joins TRBV25-1 and TRBJ2-5; D ambiguous. The CDR3 spans 15 residues. Germline CDR1 is MGHDK and CDR2 is SYGVNS. The V end lost 1 base, the J end lost 1 base, and 10 bases lay between the germline ends. The CDR3 sequence: CASSESKDFQETQYF. The CDR3 region has the DNA TGTGCCAGCAGTGAATCCAAGGATTTCCAAGAGACCCAGTACTTC.

Here the CDR3 DNA reads TGCAGTGCTAGACGCCCGGGAGGGTACACAGATACGCAGTATTTT. As protein: CSARRPGGYTDTQYF. The chain is built from TRBV20-1 and TRBJ2-3, with 8 bases matching TRBD2. Per germline, CDR1 DFQATT and CDR2 SNEGSKA (reference sequence). The V gene end was trimmed by 2 bases and the J gene end by 2 bases; junction bases not matched to a gene: 6. The CDR3 covers 15 residues.

This clonotype occurred a few times. J is TRBJ2-7 and V is TRBV7-2; 9 bases match TRBD1. The V and J ends lost 2 bases and 2 bases, in that order; junction bases with no gene match: 4. The germline gives CDR1 SGHTA, CDR2 FQGNSA. The CDR3 consists of 15 residues. DNA for the CDR3: TGTGCCAGCAGCTTACCCCGGACAGGGGCCTACGAGCAGTACTTC. Translating gives CASSLPRTGAYEQYF.

This clonotype appeared a few times. The chain's CDR3 is CATSDLLLRQYF. DNA of the CDR3: TGTGCCACCAGTGATTTGCTCCTCCGGCAGTACTTC. V is TRBV24-1 and J is TRBJ2-7; no clear D. The germline gives CDR1 KGHDR, CDR2 SFDVKD. V was shortened by 0 bases and J by 9 bases, with 8 bases between the two germline ends. CDR3 length equals 12 residues.

The V and J genes are TRBV7-8 and TRBJ2-3, with TRBD2 matching over 7 bases. Germline V gene data show CDR1 as SGHVS and CDR2 as FQNEAQ. CDR3 size: 16 residues. With 2 bases clipped from V and 2 bases from J, the junction kept 7 bases outside the gene matches. The CDR3 reads CASSLLAGDYTDTQYF. In DNA, the CDR3 is TGTGCCAGCAGCTTACTGGCGGGGGATTACACAGATACGCAGTATTTT.

This chain links TRBV7-2 with TRBJ2-2; maybe TRBD1 (6 bases). CDR1 and CDR2 from the germline V gene are SGHTA and FQGNSA. The ends were cut back, 2 bases at V and 9 bases at J, with 13 bases in the middle. The CDR3 loop spans 14 amino acids. The CDR3 DNA reads as TGTGCCAGCAGCTTAAGCAGGGGCGCCCGGGAGCTGTTTTTT. Its protein product is CASSLSRGARELFF.

The chain employs TRBV27 and TRBJ2-7; 14 bases fit TRBD2. This CDR3 region has 16 residues. V shed 8 bases and J 6 bases; nucleotides not matched to a gene: 12. Looked up from germline, CDR1 is MNHEY and CDR2 is SMNVEV (reference sequence). The CDR3 DNA is TGTGCCAGCGGCAGACTAGCGGGAGGGCCGACGCTCGAGCAGTACTTC. It translates to CASGRLAGGPTLEQYF.

This clonotype showed up just a few times. A junction end diverges from the germline sequence, so it may reflect a read error. This chain links TRBV15 with TRBJ1-1; D gene ambiguous. CDR3 size: 9 residues. Germline-derived CDR1 and CDR2 are LNHNV and YYDKDF (reference sequence). The DNA for the CDR3 is TGTGCCACCAGCAGAGAGGGAGGCTTC. It translates to CATSREGGF.

This rearrangement joins TRBV28 to TRBJ2-7, with 7 bases lining up with TRBD2. The V and J ends lost 5 bases and 0 bases, in that order; junction bases with no gene match: 7. CDR1 and CDR2 (germline): MDHEN, SYDVKM. This CDR3 has 15 residues. CDR3 sequence (DNA): TGTGCCAGCAGTCCCTCAGCGGGGATCTCCTACGAGCAGTACTTC. Amino acids: CASSPSAGISYEQYF.

V is TRBV5-1 and J is TRBJ1-4; no reliable D call. Germline V lookup: CDR1 SGHRS, CDR2 YFSETQ. The CDR3 is 13 residues long. Between the trimmed V and J ends, which lost 4 bases and 10 bases, there was a span of 14 bases. The CDR3 DNA follows: TGCGCCAGCAGCAAGGGTCCCGACGGAAAACTGTTTTTT. It codes for CASSKGPDGKLFF.

This chain connects TRBV6-1 to TRBJ2-5; D possibly matches TRBD1 or TRBD2 (5 bases each). Germline CDR1 reads MNHNS; CDR2 reads SASEGT. This CDR3 spans 12 amino acids. V was pared by 10 bases and J by 2 bases, with 11 bases between. The chain's CDR3 is CATAGAQETQYF. CDR3 nucleotides: TGTGCCACCGCCGGGGCGCAAGAGACCCAGTACTTC.

This clonotype came up a few times. The rearrangement joins TRBV18 to TRBJ2-1; 9 bases map to TRBD1. Germline V gene data show CDR1 as KGHSH and CDR2 as LQKENI. The CDR3 consists of 15 residues. The trim removed 2 bases at V and 7 bases at J, leaving 6 bases unmatched. CDR3 sequence: CASSPGDRDLNEQFF. The CDR3, as DNA: TGTGCCAGCTCACCAGGGGACAGGGACTTGAATGAGCAGTTCTTC. The whole variable domain, remainder taken from reference TRBV18 and TRBJ2-1, is NAGVMQNPRHLVRRRGQEARLRCSPMKGHSHVYWYRQLPEEGLKFMVYLQKENIIDESGMPKERFSAEFPKEGPSILRIQQVVRGDSAAYFCASSPGDRDLNEQFFGPGTRLTVL.

The chain has TRBV3-1 and TRBJ2-1, with 7 bases identical to TRBD1. Germline assignment: CDR1 LGHDT and CDR2 YNNKEL (reference sequence). The CDR3 totals 15 residues. Trimming cost V 1 base and J 4 bases; bases outside gene matches: 4. CDR3 DNA: TGTGCCAGCAGCCAAGGGGGACAGCCGTACAATGAGCAGTTCTTC. Its protein product is CASSQGGQPYNEQFF.